Listed here is a single T cell receptor beta chain. These data originate in a study of shared clonotypes between healthy human individuals. V was shortened by 5 bases and J by 0 bases, with 17 bases between the two germline ends. This CDR3 spans 18 amino acids. Germline values: CDR1 LNHDA, CDR2 SQIVND (reference sequence). Profiling relied on immunoSEQ multiplex PCR, and the TCRdb table lists in-frame clones only, not all of them. The repertoire holds around 1.5 million clones, with approximately 98% as singletons. This TCR derives from a man between 25 and 39 years old in good health. The source material was naive CD4+ T cells sorted from blood. Documented subset: CD45RA+ positively selected. V usage is TRBV19 and J usage is TRBJ2-6; D uncertain. The CDR3 is CASSQAISNSSGANVLTF. The CDR3 DNA reads TGTGCCAGTAGTCAGGCGATTAGCAACAGCTCTGGGGCCAACGTCCTGACTTTC.